Each of the 7 T cell receptor beta chains below was sequenced from the same sample in a study of T cells in Graves' hyperthyroidism and ophthalmopathy. RNA transcripts were the template for amplifying TCR beta CDR3 regions. First-round RT-PCR targeting the TCR CDR3 was performed with the HTBI primer set. TCRdb called the multiplex PCR reads again in MiXCR, with one record for every CDR3 protein. The table records 500,000 to 600,000 distinct CDR3 sequences, over 15% of them present only once. Sequenced sample: blood. Receptor source: a woman aged 18-29 years with Graves' hyperthyroidism.

The CDR3 coding sequence is TGTGCCAGTAGTCTAGCAGGGGATGCTTTCTTT. The encoded protein is CASSLAGDAFF. This sequence joins TRBV19 and TRBJ1-1, with TRBD1 as a possible D gene (6 bases). This CDR3 is built from 11 residues. V lost 5 bases, J lost 11 bases, and 12 bases lay in between. In germline, CDR1 is LNHDA, CDR2 SQIVND (reference sequence).

The V and J genes are TRBV6-2 or TRBV6-3 and TRBJ1-1; D may be TRBD1 (5 bases). Trimming took off 8 bases at V and 5 bases at J, with 15 bases between the two ends. This CDR3 comprises 13 residues. Germline CDR1 and CDR2: MNHEY and SVGEGT. CDR3 amino acids: CASRGGVFTEAFF. The CDR3 DNA follows: TGTGCCAGCCGCGGAGGGGTTTTTACTGAAGCTTTCTTT.

The chain carries TRBV6-4 and TRBJ2-6; weak D call: TRBD1 (7 bases). Germline V CDR1 and CDR2: MRHNA, SNTAGT. Between the trimmed V and J ends, which lost 0 bases and 0 bases, there was a span of 12 bases. The CDR3 is 18 amino acids. The DNA of the CDR3 is TGTGCCAGCAGTGACTCGCCAGGGGGGCTCTCTGGGGCCAACGTCCTGACTTTC. Amino acids: CASSDSPGGLSGANVLTF.

The chain couples TRBV2 to TRBJ2-3; D gene unclear. Trimming left V 7 bases short and J 1 base short, with 21 bases between. Germline V gene data show CDR1 as SNHLY and CDR2 as FYNNEI. The CDR3 spans 17 residues. The DNA of the CDR3 is TGTGCCAGCATGGGAACTTGGACCCCAACCCGCACAGATACGCAGTATTTT. Its translation is CASMGTWTPTRTDTQYF.

V and J are TRBV5-1 and TRBJ2-5; D perhaps matches TRBD1 (6 bases). The ends were cut back, 3 bases at V and 1 base at J, with 10 bases in the middle. The CDR3 spans 14 residues. The V gene's germline CDR1 is SGHRS and CDR2 YFSETQ. As DNA, the CDR3 is TGCGCCAGCAGCTCTCAGGGGCCCCAAGAGACCCAGTACTTC. It translates to CASSSQGPQETQYF.

This clonotype has more than one count but fewer than ten. The CDR3 nucleotides are TGTGCCACCAGTGACTTTAGGACCGGGACAGGGGTGGGCAATGAGCAGTTCTTC. This sequence encodes CATSDFRTGTGVGNEQFF. The chain joins TRBV24-1 to TRBJ2-1, with 10 positions matching TRBD1. After removal of 4 bases from V and 6 bases from J, the junction contained 14 bases not matched to a gene. Germline CDR1 KGHDR, CDR2 SFDVKD. This CDR3 is 18 amino acids long.

This clonotype was counted many times. This CDR3 reads CASSLSSGGAYEQYF. DNA of the CDR3: TGTGCCAGTAGTTTATCTAGCGGGGGGGCATACGAGCAGTACTTC. The gene calls are TRBV19 and TRBJ2-7, with 12 bases lining up with TRBD2. Per germline, CDR1 LNHDA and CDR2 SQIVND (reference sequence). There are 15 residues in the CDR3. The V gene end was trimmed by 5 bases and the J gene end by 4 bases; junction bases not matched to a gene: 6.